These 16 T cell receptor beta chains came from one sample sequenced in a study of blood T cell repertoires in COVID-19. Generated by immunoSEQ multiplex PCR, the TCRdb table keeps only in-frame clones and is missing some. Of 200,000 to 300,000 clones in the sample, 88% were seen once. The sample consisted of peripheral blood. These TCRs come from a man in his 60s who had recovered from COVID-19.

The rearrangement uses TRBV30 and TRBJ2-7, with D possibly TRBD2 on 5 matching bases. Germline V lookup: CDR1 GTSNPN, CDR2 SVGIG (reference sequence). This CDR3 is built from 12 residues. Between the trimmed V and J ends, which lost 0 bases and 6 bases, there was a span of 9 bases. CDR3 in amino acids: CAWSVLSGEQYF. The CDR3 bases are TGTGCCTGGAGTGTGCTCAGCGGCGAGCAGTACTTC.

The V call is TRBV9, the J call TRBJ2-6; D is perhaps TRBD1 (6 bases). The CDR3 is 17 residues long. CDR1 and CDR2 from the germline V gene are SGDLS and YYNGEE. V shed 5 bases and J shed 2 bases, with 17 bases lying between them. CDR3 nucleotides: TGTGCCAGCAGTCCCTCGTCCCCAGGGGCTGGGGCCAACGTCCTGACTTTC. It is translated as CASSPSSPGAGANVLTF.

This clone came up a few times. V is TRBV3-1 (or the pseudogene TRBV3-2) and J is TRBJ1-5; TRBD1 agrees at 9 bases. With V trimmed by 4 bases and J by 5 bases, 3 bases remained unmatched. Per germline, CDR1 LGHDT and CDR2 YNNKEL (reference sequence). The CDR3 totals 14 residues. CDR3 coding DNA: TGTGCCAGCAGCCGCTGGACAGGGGATCAGCCCCAGCATTTT. This translates into CASSRWTGDQPQHF.

The chain carries TRBV18 and TRBJ2-6, with 7 bases aligning to TRBD2. CDR1 and CDR2 from the germline V gene are KGHSH and LQKENI. The CDR3 has 15 residues. V lost 3 bases, J lost 4 bases, and 3 bases stayed unmatched. CDR3 bases: TGTGCCAGCTCACCGGGAGGGTCAGGGGCCAACGTCCTGACTTTC. This encodes CASSPGGSGANVLTF. Looking up the rest from reference TRBV18 and TRBJ2-6 gives the full variable domain: NAGVMQNPRHLVRRRGQEARLRCSPMKGHSHVYWYRQLPEEGLKFMVYLQKENIIDESGMPKERFSAEFPKEGPSILRIQQVVRGDSAAYFCASSPGGSGANVLTFGAGSRLTVL.

The CDR3 region is CASSLAMTDTQYF. In DNA form, the CDR3 reads TGCGCCAGCAGCTTGGCCATGACAGATACGCAGTATTTT. The V gene is TRBV5-1, the J gene TRBJ2-3; D call uncertain. The germline V and J ends were trimmed by 0 bases and 3 bases, with 5 bases remaining between them. Per the germline V gene, CDR1 is SGHRS and CDR2 is YFSETQ. The CDR3 is 13 residues long.

The chain employs TRBV11-2 and TRBJ2-7; the D gene is possibly TRBD1 (6 bases). Germline values: CDR1 SGHAT, CDR2 FQNNGV. CDR3 length: 14 amino acids. V was clipped by 6 bases and J by 4 bases, with 16 bases between them. CDR3 nucleotides: TGTGCCAGCAGACAACCGGGACAACCTTACGAGCAGTACTTC. Amino acids: CASRQPGQPYEQYF.

This chain links TRBV14 with TRBJ1-1; 7 nucleotides agree with TRBD1. The CDR3 consists of 15 residues. Germline CDR1 SGHDN, CDR2 FVKESK. V shed 5 bases and J 6 bases; nucleotides not matched to a gene: 12. The CDR3 DNA sequence: TGTGCCAGCAGCACTAGCGGGATGAGGGGGCCTGAAGCTTTCTTT. Translation gives CASSTSGMRGPEAFF.

This clone was counted between two and nine times. This chain links TRBV24-1 with TRBJ1-3, with D possibly matching TRBD1 (5 bases). The V gene's germline CDR1 is KGHDR and CDR2 SFDVKD. This CDR3 is built from 16 residues. Trimming took 1 base from V and 1 from J, leaving 10 bases between them. CDR3 loop: CATSDLQAVSGNTIYF. In DNA, the CDR3 is TGTGCCACCAGTGATTTACAGGCCGTTTCTGGAAACACCATATATTTT.

The genes are TRBV3-1 (or the pseudogene TRBV3-2) and TRBJ1-5; D is unresolved. V lost 1 base and J 3 bases, leaving 19 bases between the germline ends. CDR3 length equals 18 residues. The germline CDR1 and CDR2 sequences are LGHDT and YNNKEL (reference sequence). The CDR3 reads CASSQGRGDPSNNQPQHF. The DNA for the CDR3 is TGTGCCAGCAGCCAAGGTCGGGGAGACCCCTCGAACAATCAGCCCCAGCATTTT.

The chain employs TRBV6-2 or TRBV6-3 and TRBJ2-7, with unresolved D. V was cut by 2 bases and J by 1 base, with 15 bases left in between. CDR1 is MNHEY, CDR2 SVGEGT, per germline. The length of the CDR3 is 16 residues. CDR3 nucleotide sequence: TGTGCCAGCAGTTACCCGCGAGGATACCATTCCTACGAGCAGTACTTC. This sequence encodes CASSYPRGYHSYEQYF.

V usage is TRBV27 and J usage is TRBJ2-7; D is ambiguous. The CDR3 runs 13 residues. Germline V CDR1 and CDR2: MNHEY, SMNVEV (reference sequence). V lost 2 bases to trimming and J lost 1 base, with 6 bases between them. Here the CDR3 reads CASSLGLSYEQYF. The DNA for the CDR3 is TGTGCCAGCAGTTTAGGGCTGTCCTACGAGCAGTACTTC.

CDR3 loop: CASSQGAVWTGELFF. The CDR3, as DNA: TGTGCCAGCAGCCAAGGGGCAGTTTGGACCGGGGAGCTGTTTTTT. V and J are TRBV3-1 (or the pseudogene TRBV3-2) and TRBJ2-2; D not resolved. The V end was cut by 1 base, the J end by 5 bases, with 11 bases between. From germline, CDR1 is LGHDT and CDR2 YNNKEL (reference sequence). This CDR3 comprises 15 residues.

The chain employs TRBV28 and TRBJ2-7; 7 bases agree with TRBD1. V lost 6 bases, J lost 6 bases, and 5 bases stayed unmatched. CDR1 is MDHEN and CDR2 is SYDVKM in the germline V gene. The CDR3 contains 12 residues. CDR3 sequence: CASRSRGTEQYF. CDR3 sequence (DNA): TGTGCCAGCAGGTCCAGGGGGACCGAGCAGTACTTC.

The chain recombines TRBV7-8 with TRBJ1-2, with D maybe TRBD1 (5 bases). There are 17 residues in the CDR3. Trimming left V 1 base short and J 0 bases short, with 15 bases between. The germline gives CDR1 SGHVS, CDR2 FQNEAQ. The CDR3 protein is CASSLGGVPFPNYGYTF. DNA for the CDR3: TGTGCCAGCAGCTTAGGGGGGGTCCCTTTTCCTAACTATGGCTACACCTTC.

The CDR3: CASSLTIHEQFF. CDR3 sequence (DNA): TGCGCCAGCAGCCTGACAATCCATGAGCAGTTCTTC. The chain couples TRBV5-1 to TRBJ2-1, with unresolved D. Trimming cost V 4 bases and J 8 bases, with 10 bases left between them. The CDR3 length is 12 residues. Germline V gene data show CDR1 as SGHRS and CDR2 as YFSETQ.

The chain has TRBV6-2 or TRBV6-3 and TRBJ2-3; weak D call: TRBD2 (6 bases). Looked up from germline, CDR1 is MNHEY and CDR2 is SVGEGT. This CDR3 has 15 amino acids. The ends were cut back, 6 bases at V and 1 base at J, with 14 bases in the middle. The CDR3, as DNA: TGTGCCAGCAGCCAAAACTTAGCGGGCACAGATACGCAGTATTTT. Translating it yields CASSQNLAGTDTQYF.